A single sample is the source of the 24 T cell receptor beta chains below, sequenced in a study of blood T cell repertoires in COVID-19. The method was immunoSEQ multiplex PCR; TCRdb's version includes in-frame clones alone and lacks a portion of them. The data show some 150,000 clones, 87% seen once. Sequenced material: peripheral blood. The receptors stem from a man aged 45-60 years who had recovered from COVID-19.

The CDR3 protein is CASSPRQGSTGELFF. DNA for the CDR3: TGTGCCAGTAGCCCTCGACAGGGGTCCACCGGGGAGCTGTTTTTT. The J gene is TRBJ2-2, the V gene TRBV19; 8 bases align to TRBD1. The CDR3 runs 15 residues. Germline values: CDR1 LNHDA, CDR2 SQIVND (reference sequence). Losses at the gene ends were 6 bases for V and 4 bases for J; bases not matched to a gene: 7.

This clone is a singleton in its sample. The chain combines TRBV3-1 (or the pseudogene TRBV3-2) with TRBJ2-5; 9 positions agree with TRBD2. This CDR3 spans 14 amino acids. The germline gives CDR1 LGHDT, CDR2 YNNKEL (reference sequence). The V gene end was trimmed by 4 bases and the J gene end by 5 bases; junction bases not matched to a gene: 5. The CDR3 region has the DNA TGTGCCAGCAGCCTAGGGACTAGCACGGAGACCCAGTACTTC. The encoded protein is CASSLGTSTETQYF.

This chain's CDR3 is CSVEAKPGQLILEAFF. The CDR3 DNA reads TGCAGCGTTGAAGCAAAACCGGGACAGTTAATCCTCGAAGCTTTCTTT. The rearrangement links TRBV29-1 to TRBJ1-1; 7 bases are shared with TRBD1. V was pared by 1 base and J by 8 bases, with 16 bases of the junction left unmatched. Per germline, CDR1 SQVTM and CDR2 ANQGSEA. CDR3 length: 16 residues.

The chain carries TRBV6-5 and TRBJ1-3, with D perhaps TRBD1 (6 bases). Germline-derived CDR1 and CDR2 are MNHEY and SVGAGI. Trimming stripped 6 bases from V and 4 bases from J, with 16 bases between. This CDR3 is built from 15 residues. The chain's CDR3 is CASSVTGTRGNTIYF. CDR3 nucleotides: TGTGCCAGCAGCGTCACAGGGACGCGAGGAAACACCATATATTTT.

The chain uses TRBV15 and TRBJ1-3; D is unresolved. There are 17 residues in the CDR3. The V end lost 0 bases, the J end lost 0 bases, and 12 bases lay between the germline ends. The germline V gene has CDR1 LNHNV and CDR2 YYDKDF (reference sequence). CDR3 sequence: CATSRERMVFSGNTIYF. CDR3 coding DNA: TGTGCCACCAGCAGAGAGAGGATGGTGTTCTCTGGAAACACCATATATTTT. The whole variable domain, remainder taken from reference TRBV15 and TRBJ1-3, is DAMVIQNPRYQVTQFGKPVTLSCSQTLNHNVMYWYQQKSSQAPKLLFHYYDKDFNNEADTPDNFQSRRPNTSFCFLDIRSPGLGDTAMYLCATSRERMVFSGNTIYFGEGSWLTVV.

The V and J genes are TRBV5-1 and TRBJ2-5; TRBD2 matches 10 bases. Germline V gene sequence: CDR1 SGHRS, CDR2 YFSETQ. The CDR3 extends over 18 amino acids. V was clipped by 0 bases and J by 0 bases; unmatched bases: 8. In DNA form, the CDR3 reads TGCGCCAGCAGCTTGGGGTTAGCGGGGGGCACGTACCAAGAGACCCAGTACTTC. This translates into CASSLGLAGGTYQETQYF. Drawing the rest from reference TRBV5-1 and TRBJ2-5, the complete variable domain is KAGVTQTPRYLIKTRGQQVTLSCSPISGHRSVSWYQQTPGQGLQFLFEYFSETQRNKGNFPGRFSGRQFSNSRSEMNVSTLELGDSALYLCASSLGLAGGTYQETQYFGPGTRLLVL.

The gene calls are TRBV10-3 and TRBJ1-2; possible D gene TRBD1, 5 bases. The CDR3 covers 16 residues. With 2 bases removed from V and 8 bases from J, the gap between germline ends came to 21 bases. Per germline, CDR1 ENHRY and CDR2 SYGVKD. CDR3 DNA sequence: TGTGCCATCAGTGAGGCTCCTAGGTCACAGGCCCGCGGCTACACCTTC. Its protein is CAISEAPRSQARGYTF.

V usage is TRBV7-2 and J usage is TRBJ2-7; 10 positions agree with TRBD2. The CDR3 spans 17 residues. The germline CDR1 and CDR2 sequences are SGHTA and FQGNSA. The V gene end was trimmed by 5 bases and the J gene end by 2 bases; junction bases not matched to a gene: 12. This CDR3 reads CASSLRVSSGGPYEQYF. CDR3 nucleotide sequence: TGTGCCAGCAGCCTAAGGGTATCTAGCGGGGGCCCCTACGAGCAGTACTTC.

The V gene is TRBV7-2, the J gene TRBJ1-3, with D tentatively TRBD1 (5 bases). Per germline, CDR1 SGHTA and CDR2 FQGNSA. The V and J ends lost 6 bases and 1 base respectively, with 10 bases between them. The CDR3 length is 14 residues. CDR3 sequence (DNA): TGTGCCAGCAGTAATACAGGTTCTGGAAACACCATATATTTT. Its translation: CASSNTGSGNTIYF.

This clone has more than one count but fewer than ten. The chain carries TRBV5-1 and TRBJ1-2; 9 nucleotides align to TRBD1. J was trimmed by 6 bases and V by 0 bases; bases with no gene match: 9. Germline loops: CDR1 SGHRS, CDR2 YFSETQ. The CDR3 covers 16 residues. The CDR3 protein is CASSLAFGTGKDGYTF. Written as DNA, the CDR3 is TGCGCCAGCAGCTTGGCCTTCGGGACAGGGAAGGATGGCTACACCTTC.

This clone was picked up a small number of times. The junction departs from the called germline gene at one end, perhaps through a read error. The chain combines TRBV2 with TRBJ2-1, with D uncertain. From germline, CDR1 is SNHLY and CDR2 FYNNEI. This CDR3 contains 13 residues. DNA of the CDR3: TGTGCCAGCAGTGAAGCGCTTAGATTAGAGCGGTTCTTC. This gives the protein CASSEALRLERFF.

V usage is TRBV2 and J usage is TRBJ2-5; 7 bases fit TRBD2. The germline gives CDR1 SNHLY, CDR2 FYNNEI. CDR3 length: 14 amino acids. V shed 6 bases and J 5 bases; nucleotides not matched to a gene: 9. In nucleotides, the CDR3 is TGTGCCAGCAGCCCGGGGGGTGCTGATGAGACCCAGTACTTC. Translated: CASSPGGADETQYF.

This clone was seen once. The chain couples TRBV10-3 to TRBJ1-6; D is unresolved. Germline CDR1 ENHRY, CDR2 SYGVKD. This CDR3 comprises 13 residues. Trimming took off 7 bases at V and 6 bases at J, with 10 bases between the two ends. The chain's CDR3 is CAITGTANSPLHF. The CDR3 bases are TGTGCCATCACCGGCACAGCTAATTCACCCCTCCACTTT.

This chain uses TRBV4-3 with TRBJ2-7; maybe TRBD2 (6 bases). Deletions cut 4 bases from V and 7 bases from J, with 17 bases between. Germline V gives CDR1 LGHNA, CDR2 YSLEER. This CDR3 contains 14 residues. CDR3 in amino acids: CASSPQLALGEQYF. DNA of the CDR3: TGCGCCAGCAGCCCACAACTAGCTTTAGGAGAGCAGTACTTC.

The J gene is TRBJ2-3, the V gene TRBV19; 7 bases agree with TRBD1. This CDR3 comprises 17 residues. Germline assignment: CDR1 LNHDA and CDR2 SQIVND (reference sequence). The trim removed 4 bases at V and 2 bases at J, leaving 12 bases unmatched. The CDR3 bases are TGTGCCAGTAGTACTCTAGGGGGCCTTGGGAACACAGATACGCAGTATTTT. Translating it yields CASSTLGGLGNTDTQYF.

V and J are TRBV11-3 and TRBJ2-5; possible D gene TRBD1, 5 bases. V lost 6 bases, J lost 5 bases, and 16 bases lay in between. Germline CDR1 is SGHNT and CDR2 is YENEEA. CDR3 length: 14 residues. The CDR3 DNA sequence: TGTGCCAGCAGTATAGGCAGGGTTGGCGAGACCCAGTACTTC. Its protein is CASSIGRVGETQYF.

The chain recombines TRBV29-1 with TRBJ1-1, with D possibly being TRBD1 (6 bases). The germline gives CDR1 SQVTM, CDR2 ANQGSEA. This CDR3 is 13 amino acids long. V was pared by 6 bases and J by 1 base, with 12 bases between. The CDR3 loop is CSVRWDKNTEAFF. CDR3 coding DNA: TGCAGCGTCCGTTGGGACAAGAACACTGAAGCTTTCTTT.

The chain couples TRBV21-1 to TRBJ2-5; TRBD2 is taken as the D call from the table, unchecked against the DNA. TRBV21-1 represents a pseudogene. This CDR3 comprises 15 residues. The CDR3 loop reads CASSPVEVSQETQYF. Here the CDR3 DNA reads TGTGCCAGCAGCCCCGTGGAGGTATCACAAGAGACCCAGTACTTC.

This chain connects TRBV12-3 or TRBV12-4 to TRBJ2-5; TRBD2 might be the D (6 bases). The ends were cut back, 3 bases at V and 4 bases at J, with 9 bases in the middle. The CDR3 consists of 13 residues. This chain's CDR3 is CASSFRGSETQYF. The CDR3 DNA reads TGTGCCAGCAGTTTCCGGGGGTCAGAGACCCAGTACTTC.

The gene calls are TRBV29-1 and TRBJ2-6; D not certain. The germline V gene has CDR1 SQVTM and CDR2 ANQGSEA. V was trimmed by 4 bases and J by 2 bases, leaving 6 bases between them. There are 13 residues in the CDR3. CDR3 bases: TGCAGCGTTGTCGGTACTGGGGCCAACGTCCTGACTTTC. It is translated as CSVVGTGANVLTF.

This clone has a single count. The chain has TRBV11-2 and TRBJ2-1; 13 nucleotides match TRBD2. The J segment lost 5 bases and the V segment lost 5 bases, leaving 9 bases of the junction unmatched. Germline assignment: CDR1 SGHAT and CDR2 FQNNGV. CDR3 length: 17 amino acids. The chain's CDR3 is CASSTRAGTSGNNEQFF. The CDR3 nucleotides are TGTGCCAGCAGCACCAGGGCCGGGACTAGCGGGAACAATGAGCAGTTCTTC.

The chain employs TRBV12-3 or TRBV12-4 and TRBJ1-2; a weak D match, TRBD1 (6 bases). CDR3 length: 13 amino acids. V was clipped by 8 bases and J by 3 bases, with 13 bases between them. DNA of the CDR3: TGTGCCAGCGCGACAGGCTTGGACTATGGCTACACCTTC. Protein: CASATGLDYGYTF.

The chain is built from TRBV7-9 and TRBJ2-5, with D possibly matching TRBD2 (5 bases). Germline CDR1 reads SEHNR; CDR2 reads FQNEAQ (reference sequence). Trimming removed 4 bases from V and 4 bases from J, with 13 bases in between. The CDR3 is 14 amino acids. CDR3 region: CASSSSREGETQYF. Here the CDR3 DNA reads TGTGCCAGCAGCTCGTCCCGGGAAGGAGAGACCCAGTACTTC. The full variable domain, with the rest looked up from reference TRBV7-9 and TRBJ2-5, is DTGVSQNPRHKITKRGQNVTFRCDPISEHNRLYWYRQTLGQGPEFLTYFQNEAQLEKSRLLSDRFSAERPKGSFSTLEIQRTEQGDSAMYLCASSSSREGETQYFGPGTRLLVL.

DNA of the CDR3: TGTGCCAGCAGCGTAGCGGTCGGCACAGATACGCAGTATTTT. It yields the protein CASSVAVGTDTQYF. The V gene is TRBV9, the J gene TRBJ2-3, with unresolved D. V was pared by 0 bases and J by 1 base, with 6 bases between. Germline V gives CDR1 SGDLS, CDR2 YYNGEE. CDR3 length: 14 amino acids.